This T cell receptor beta chain was captured by sequencing in a study of a mutant IDH1 vaccine in newly diagnosed glioma. Study context: Vaccination followed radiotherapy alone by 4-6 weeks, or accompanied temozolomide cycles. Treated patients, averaging roughly 40 years, were about 62% male and around 38% female. The therapy given earlier, which was standard therapy, consisted of radiotherapy, temozolomide, or both, and most of the patients received both.

The CDR3 spans 16 residues. Germline V gene lookup returns CDR1 MNHEY and CDR2 SVGAGI. V was shortened by 4 bases and J by 4 bases, with 19 bases between the two germline ends. Some clones are missing from TCRdb's copy, which holds only in-frame ones; the method was immunoSEQ multiplex PCR. The sample yields approximately 31,000 clones, about four fifths seen once. Details on this clone: What it binds is not known.

Regarding time point: week 35, safety follow-up. A 20-mer mutant IDH1 peptide at 300 ug was injected subcutaneously with topical imiquimod. In every donor, the tumor was a new WHO grade 3 or 4 IDH1-mutant, ATRX-lost astrocytoma. The receptor was derived from a woman aged 18-29 years with glioma. The chain links TRBV6-5 to TRBJ1-1; a weak D match, TRBD1 (5 bases). The sample in question was PBMCs, obtained from a glioma patient whose treatment included an IDH1 peptide vaccine. In nucleotides, the CDR3 is TGTGCCAGCAGTTCCTACGGGACGCAGTCGGGCACTGAAGCTTTCTTT. Amino acids: CASSSYGTQSGTEAFF.